The rows below give T cell receptor beta chains drawn from one sample of a study of shared clonotypes between healthy human individuals. The method was immunoSEQ multiplex PCR; TCRdb's version includes in-frame clones alone and lacks a portion of them. The table shows fewer than 1.6 million clones, with around 98.5% occurring only once. Material for sequencing was naive CD4+ T cells sorted from blood. The receptors originated from a man between 25 and 39 years old in good health. Both conserved end residues are part of each CDR3. The D gene is left open where the match is weak. Rows may omit the clone size; those that give it use once, few, many or a size class.

j_call clone_size v_call d_call cdr3_nt cdr3_aa
TRBJ2-3 - TRBV9 TRBD2 TGTGCCAGCAGAAAAGCGGGGCGCACAGATACGCAGTATTTT CASRKAGRTDTQYF
TRBJ2-1 once TRBV7-8 - TGTGCCAGCAGCCGCAGGGGGGGTGTGAATGAGCAGTTCTTC CASSRRGGVNEQFF
TRBJ1-2 once TRBV5-1 - TGCGCCAGCAGCTTGGAAGGGGACTATGGCTACACCTTC CASSLEGDYGYTF
TRBJ2-7 - TRBV19 - TGTGCCAGTAGTCCGGGACTCCACTACGAGCAGTACTTC CASSPGLHYEQYF
TRBJ2-3 - TRBV5-4 TRBD2 TGTGCCAGCAGCCGTGGGACTAGCGGGAGATGGGGTCCCACAGATACGCAGTATTTT CASSRGTSGRWGPTDTQYF
TRBJ2-1 - TRBV18 TRBD1 TGTGCCAGCTCACCAGGACAGGGGCCTTACAATGAGCAGTTCTTC CASSPGQGPYNEQFF
TRBJ1-2 - TRBV2 - TGTGCCAGCAGTGAAGACTATGGCTACACCTTC CASSEDYGYTF
TRBJ2-5 - TRBV18 TRBD2 TGTGCCAGCTCACGGGGACTAGCGGGACTCCAAGAGACCCAGTACTTC CASSRGLAGLQETQYF
TRBJ2-1 - TRBV28 - TGTGCCAGCAGGGAACAGGGTCGGTCCTACAATGAGCAGTTCTTC CASREQGRSYNEQFF
TRBJ2-7 - TRBV20-1 - TGCAGTGCTAGAGCTTCTGAGGAGCAGTACTTC CSARASEEQYF
TRBJ2-1 - TRBV25-1 TRBD1 TGTGCCAGCAGCCACCGGGACAGGTCCTACAATGAGCAGTTCTTC CASSHRDRSYNEQFF
TRBJ1-2 - TRBV19 - TGTGCCAGTAGTATAAGGTCTAACTATGGCTACACCTTC CASSIRSNYGYTF
TRBJ2-1 - TRBV7-8 - TGTGCCAGCAGCTTAGAAGGTTCTGAGCAGTTCTTC CASSLEGSEQFF
TRBJ2-2 - TRBV5-1 TRBD1 TGCGCCAGCAGCTTGAGGCTGGACAGGACCGGGGAGCTGTTTTTT CASSLRLDRTGELFF
TRBJ2-1 - TRBV10-2 - TGCGCCAGCAGTGAGTCAACCTACTCAAATGAGCAGTTCTTC CASSESTYSNEQFF
TRBJ2-7 - TRBV27 - TGTGCCAGCAGTTTTGTCAGGGGAGGGACCTACGAGCAGTACTTC CASSFVRGGTYEQYF
TRBJ1-2 - TRBV28 - TGTGCCAGCAGTTACGGACAAGACTATGGCTACACCTTC CASSYGQDYGYTF
TRBJ2-1 - TRBV11-3 - TGTGCCAGCAGCCACCGACGGGAGAGGCAGTTCTTC CASSHRRERQFF
TRBJ1-1 - TRBV15 - TGTGCCACCAGCAGAGATCTCATGAACACTGAAGCTTTCTTT CATSRDLMNTEAFF
TRBJ2-7 - TRBV6-6 - TGTGCCAGCAGTGTCCGGGACTGGAGCTCCTACGAGCAGTACTTC CASSVRDWSSYEQYF
TRBJ1-2 - TRBV4-3 - TGCGCCAGCAGCCAGAGCTACTATGGCTACACCTTC CASSQSYYGYTF
TRBJ2-7 - TRBV27 TRBD1 TGTGCCAGCAGGCGGCCGGGACAGGGGGTCAGTTCCTACGAGCAGTACTTC CASRRPGQGVSSYEQYF
TRBJ2-7 - TRBV5-6 - TGTGCCAGCAGCTTGGCCGACTACAGAGACGAGCAGTACTTC CASSLADYRDEQYF
TRBJ2-7 - TRBV5-1 - - CASSFGPGLTYEQYF
TRBJ2-7 - TRBV7-2 - TGTGCCAGCACCGTCGCCGGGACTGGGGTCTACGAGCAGTACTTC CASTVAGTGVYEQYF
TRBJ1-4 - TRBV28 - TGTGCCAGCCGATATGGTCAAAAACTGTTTTTT CASRYGQKLFF
TRBJ2-2 - TRBV5-1 - TGCGCCAGCAGGGAAAACACCGGGGAGCTGTTTTTT CASRENTGELFF
TRBJ2-7 - TRBV9 - TGTGCCAGCAGCGAGGGGCAGGGCGGACGGTGGGAGCAGTACTTC CASSEGQGGRWEQYF
TRBJ2-5 once TRBV11-2 - TGTGCCAGCAGCTTAGCGGGGACAACACTAATCGAGACCCAGTACTTC CASSLAGTTLIETQYF
TRBJ2-5 - TRBV10-3 - TGTGCCATCAGTGAGTTTGACAACTCCGCGGAGACCCAGTACTTC CAISEFDNSAETQYF
TRBJ2-2 - TRBV6-6 - TGTGCCAGCAGTTTTCTGGACGGACTGAACACCGGGGAGCTGTTTTTT CASSFLDGLNTGELFF